Below are 20 T cell receptor beta chains sequenced from a single sample in a study of blood T cell repertoires in COVID-19. Libraries were prepared by immunoSEQ multiplex PCR; TCRdb keeps only in-frame clonotypes and omits some of them. In the table there are some 330,000 clones, around 87% of which are singletons. Sequenced sample: peripheral blood. All receptors come from a woman aged 45-65 years with active or convalescent COVID-19.

CDR3 nucleotides: TGTGCCAGTAGTATAGATCCTAGCGGGGGGGAGAACAATGAGCAGTTCTTC. The encoded protein is CASSIDPSGGENNEQFF. V and J are TRBV19 and TRBJ2-1, with 12 bases fitting TRBD2. Germline V gives CDR1 LNHDA, CDR2 SQIVND (reference sequence). CDR3 length equals 17 residues. V lost 0 bases, J lost 5 bases, and 5 bases stayed unmatched. Complete variable domain (other parts from reference TRBV19 and TRBJ2-1): DGGITQSPKYLFRKEGQNVTLSCEQNLNHDAMYWYRQDPGQGLRLIYYSQIVNDFQKGDIAEGYSVSREKKESFPLTVTSAQKNPTAFYLCASSIDPSGGENNEQFFGPGTRLTVL.

CDR3 residues: CASSVEQGGYYGYTF. The CDR3 DNA sequence: TGTGCCAGCAGCGTGGAACAGGGAGGGTACTATGGCTACACCTTC. This chain links TRBV9 with TRBJ1-2, with D possibly being TRBD1 (6 bases). V dropped 2 bases and J dropped 3 bases, with 14 bases sitting between them. The CDR3 totals 15 residues. From germline, CDR1 is SGDLS and CDR2 YYNGEE.

The rearrangement uses TRBV3-1 (or the pseudogene TRBV3-2) and TRBJ1-2, with D tentatively TRBD1 (5 bases). From germline, CDR1 is LGHDT and CDR2 YNNKEL (reference sequence). This CDR3 is 14 amino acids long. The V end was cut by 4 bases, the J end by 3 bases, with 12 bases between. As DNA, the CDR3 is TGTGCCAGCAGCCCTGGGACGGGGGACTATGGCTACACCTTC. Translation gives CASSPGTGDYGYTF.

This clone showed up just once. This rearrangement joins TRBV7-2 to TRBJ1-1; D not certain. Trimming removed 6 bases from V and 8 bases from J, with 16 bases in between. The CDR3 totals 13 residues. The germline V gene encodes CDR1 SGHTA and CDR2 FQGNSA. This chain's CDR3 is CASSRGISREAFF. CDR3 sequence (DNA): TGTGCCAGCAGTAGAGGGATTTCACGAGAAGCTTTCTTT.

This chain's CDR3 is CASSKVQGWYYGYTF. CDR3 DNA sequence: TGTGCCAGCAGCAAAGTCCAGGGTTGGTACTATGGCTACACCTTC. The V gene is TRBV21-1, the J gene TRBJ1-2; TRBD1 is the table's D call and was not checked against the DNA. TRBV21-1 counts as a pseudogene. This CDR3 has 15 amino acids.

The table lists this clone with a count of one. The CDR3 DNA is TGCAGCGTTGCCCAAGGCGGCTACGAGCAGTACTTC. Translated: CSVAQGGYEQYF. This chain links TRBV29-1 with TRBJ2-7; D is undetermined. The CDR3 extends over 12 amino acids. V dropped 4 bases and J dropped 3 bases, with 10 bases sitting between them. Germline V gene lookup returns CDR1 SQVTM and CDR2 ANQGSEA.

The CDR3 DNA sequence: TGTGCCAGCAGGCCCACAGGGGGCGGGGACAATGAGCAGTTCTTC. Encoded protein: CASRPTGGGDNEQFF. This chain uses TRBV6-6 with TRBJ2-1; 9 nucleotides align to TRBD1. The CDR3 totals 15 residues. J was trimmed by 5 bases and V by 6 bases; bases with no gene match: 8. Per germline, CDR1 MNHNY and CDR2 SVGAGI (reference sequence).

The chain recombines TRBV6-6 with TRBJ1-6, with a tentative D call TRBD1 (5 bases). CDR3 length: 17 amino acids. Trimming stripped 6 bases from V and 7 bases from J, with 22 bases between. CDR1 MNHNY and CDR2 SVGAGI come from the germline V gene (reference sequence). The chain's CDR3 is CASSRTQGRDSNSPLHF. CDR3 bases: TGTGCCAGCAGCCGAACCCAGGGTAGGGACTCGAATTCACCCCTCCACTTT.

V gene TRBV14 combines with J gene TRBJ2-5; 7 positions match TRBD2. The junction had 10 bases not matched to a gene; V was cut back by 8 bases and J by 7 bases. The CDR3 consists of 13 residues. Germline CDR1 SGHDN, CDR2 FVKESK. CDR3 amino acids: CASSVAGVGTQYF. CDR3 DNA: TGTGCCAGCTCAGTGGCGGGGGTAGGGACCCAGTACTTC.

With respect to this clone: At one of its ends the junction is not consistent with the germline gene, which may arise from a read error. This sequence joins TRBV20-1 and TRBJ1-4; D is perhaps TRBD1 (6 bases). The germline CDR1 and CDR2 sequences are DFQATT and SNEGSKA (reference sequence). This CDR3 has 11 residues. The chain's CDR3 is CSARGVGGPFF. For the CDR3, the DNA is TGCAGTGCCAGAGGAGTTGGGGGCCCGTTTTTT.

This chain connects TRBV3-1 (or the pseudogene TRBV3-2) to TRBJ1-5, with 7 bases fitting TRBD1. This CDR3 is 14 amino acids long. Germline V gives CDR1 LGHDT, CDR2 YNNKEL (reference sequence). V gave up 6 bases and J gave up 4 bases; unmatched junction bases: 6. CDR3 region: CASSPRQGNQPQHF. In DNA form, the CDR3 reads TGTGCCAGCAGTCCCCGACAGGGTAATCAGCCCCAGCATTTT.

The V call is TRBV27, the J call TRBJ2-1, with TRBD1 matching over 10 bases. V was pared by 5 bases and J by 6 bases, with 10 bases of the junction left unmatched. The CDR3 sequence is 16 residues long. Germline lookup yields CDR1 MNHEY and CDR2 SMNVEV (reference sequence). This CDR3 reads CASSLSDRGIANEQFF. The CDR3 nucleotides read TGTGCCAGCAGTCTCTCGGACAGGGGGATCGCCAATGAGCAGTTCTTC.

V gene TRBV14 combines with J gene TRBJ2-2; TRBD1 matches at 8 bases. From germline, CDR1 is SGHDN and CDR2 FVKESK. V shed 4 bases and J 5 bases; nucleotides not matched to a gene: 9. The CDR3 length is 16 residues. The CDR3 nucleotides are TGTGCCAGCAGCCGGAACAGGGGGAGAGAGACCGGGGAGCTGTTTTTT. It codes for CASSRNRGRETGELFF.

The chain combines TRBV4-2 with TRBJ2-2; 10 bases match TRBD1. V gave up 4 bases and J gave up 2 bases; unmatched junction bases: 4. The CDR3 is 16 amino acids. Germline V gene data show CDR1 as LGHNA and CDR2 as YNFKEQ. The CDR3 reads CASSRGTGENTGELFF. The DNA of the CDR3 is TGTGCCAGCAGCCGAGGGACAGGGGAAAACACCGGGGAGCTGTTTTTT.

V gene TRBV3-1 (or the pseudogene TRBV3-2) combines with J gene TRBJ1-3; D call uncertain. CDR1 LGHDT and CDR2 YNNKEL come from the germline V gene (reference sequence). V was pared by 7 bases and J by 0 bases, with 10 bases between. This CDR3 has 14 amino acids. The CDR3 nucleotides are TGTGCCAGCATGACGGGAGCCTCTGGAAACACCATATATTTT. It codes for CASMTGASGNTIYF.

The chain couples TRBV9 to TRBJ2-7; unclear D gene. CDR1 is SGDLS and CDR2 is YYNGEE in the germline V gene. CDR3 size: 11 residues. V was trimmed by 4 bases and J by 12 bases, leaving 14 bases between them. CDR3 DNA: TGTGCCAGCAGCCCCCGGTGCTTTAGGTACTTC. Encoded protein: CASSPRCFRYF.

The genes are TRBV12-5 and TRBJ1-1; a weak D match, TRBD1 (6 bases). This CDR3 has 14 amino acids. The V end was cut by 7 bases, the J end by 4 bases, with 16 bases between. The germline CDR1 and CDR2 sequences are LGHNT and FRNRAP. CDR3 nucleotide sequence: TGTGCTAGTGCCCCCGGGGGGGCTGGCACTGAAGCTTTCTTT. This codes for CASAPGGAGTEAFF.

This clone was detected once. V usage is TRBV11-2 and J usage is TRBJ2-1, with unresolved D. V dropped 10 bases and J dropped 5 bases, with 15 bases sitting between them. In germline, CDR1 is SGHAT, CDR2 FQNNGV. CDR3 length equals 13 residues. The CDR3 DNA sequence: TGTGCCACCAAGCGACGGGTTCACAATGAGCAGTTCTTC. It yields the protein CATKRRVHNEQFF.

In regard to this clone: Other DNA sequences in this sample translate to the same CDR3. The rearrangement joins TRBV20-1 to TRBJ2-7; possibly TRBD1 for D (6 bases). This CDR3 is built from 11 residues. Germline V gene lookup returns CDR1 DFQATT and CDR2 SNEGSKA (reference sequence). V lost 4 bases, J lost 4 bases, and 8 bases lay in between. This CDR3 reads CSAIQGYEQYF. The CDR3 DNA follows: TGCAGTGCTATACAGGGTTACGAGCAGTACTTC.

In its sample, this clone was seen once. The junction shows a germline mismatch at one end, possibly a read error. The gene calls are TRBV5-1 and TRBJ2-7, with TRBD1 as a possible D gene (6 bases). This CDR3 contains 14 residues. Germline assignment: CDR1 SGHRS and CDR2 YFSETQ. DNA of the CDR3: TGCGCCAGCAGCTCGCAGGGGACCTCCGACGAGCAGTACTTC. This codes for CASSSQGTSDEQYF.